This TCR beta chain originates from a study of CD8+CD57+ T cells in acquired aplastic anemia. For CDR3 and TCR beta VDJ profiling, genomic DNA was the template used. TCRdb reprocessed the reads with MiXCR, giving one entry per CDR3 protein. In the table there are about 240,000 distinct CDR3 sequences, around half of which are singletons. Germline V CDR1 and CDR2: SEHNR, FQNEAQ (reference sequence). V dropped 4 bases and J dropped 4; count of bases not matched to a gene: 12. The CDR3 consists of 16 residues. As regards this clonotype: Its matching antigen is unknown.

By flow cytometry, patients selected for sequencing had shown an expansion of CD8+CD57+ cells. Every patient had severe acquired aplastic anemia. Whole-study findings and limits: It was found that some 31 CD8+ CDR3 sequences were shared between patients and controls.

The V and J genes are TRBV7-9 and TRBJ2-7; 8 bases agree with TRBD2. The receptor was derived from a human donor with aplastic anemia. The sequenced material came from sorted CD4+, CD8+, or CD8+CD57+ T cells (not recorded which) from PBMCs. DNA of the CDR3: TGTGCCAGCAGCTCGGGAGGGGGGATACCTTATTACGAGCAGTACTTC. This encodes CASSSGGGIPYYEQYF.